These 21 T cell receptor beta chains share one sample of origin, sequenced in a study of OX40 agonist ivuxolimab in advanced cancers. The method was immunoSEQ multiplex PCR; TCRdb's version includes in-frame clones alone and lacks a portion of them. The sample holds over 60,000 clones, less than 90% seen once. The material was CD4+ or CD8+ T cells sorted from blood, obtained in a trial of the OX40 agonist ivuxolimab. These receptor sequences come from an adult with an advanced solid tumor such as melanoma, head and neck, liver or kidney cancer.

This sequence joins TRBV4-2 and TRBJ1-3; D uncertain. The length of the CDR3 is 15 residues. The V and J ends lost 1 base and 0 bases respectively, with 7 bases between them. Per germline, CDR1 LGHNA and CDR2 YNFKEQ. The CDR3 DNA reads TGTGCCAGCAGCCAAGGCGAGAACTCTGGAAACACCATATATTTT. This translates into CASSQGENSGNTIYF.

This clone was picked up one time. This chain uses TRBV19 with TRBJ1-2; D is undetermined. Germline V gene lookup returns CDR1 LNHDA and CDR2 SQIVND (reference sequence). V was shortened by 4 bases and J by 0 bases, with 9 bases between the two germline ends. The CDR3 is 14 residues long. The CDR3, as DNA: TGTGCCAGTAGTACTCGGGCGGCTAACTATGGCTACACCTTC. Amino acid sequence: CASSTRAANYGYTF.

The chain couples TRBV7-2 to TRBJ2-1, with TRBD2 matching 8 bases. The CDR3 covers 15 residues. Germline-derived CDR1 and CDR2 are SGHTA and FQGNSA. With V trimmed by 3 bases and J by 8 bases, 9 bases remained unmatched. The CDR3 reads CASSFRTSLIDEQFF. CDR3 coding DNA: TGTGCCAGCAGCTTCCGGACTAGCTTGATCGATGAGCAGTTCTTC.

V and J are TRBV12-5 and TRBJ1-2; TRBD1 agrees at 7 bases. The CDR3 is 14 residues long. CDR1 is LGHNT and CDR2 is FRNRAP in the germline V gene. Germline trimming cut 1 base from V and 4 bases from J; bases unmatched to any gene: 3. CDR3 in amino acids: CASGLDRGLYGYTF. The CDR3 DNA is TGTGCTAGTGGTTTGGACAGGGGACTCTATGGCTACACCTTC. Full variable domain (rest looked up from reference TRBV12-5 and TRBJ1-2): DARVTQTPRHKVTEMGQEVTMRCQPILGHNTVFWYRQTMMQGLELLAYFRNRAPLDDSGMPKDRFSAEMPDATLATLKIQPSEPRDSAVYFCASGLDRGLYGYTFGSGTRLTVV.

The V call is TRBV6-5, the J call TRBJ1-1; D unresolved. V gave up 4 bases and J gave up 4 bases, with 13 bases separating them. The CDR3 runs 14 residues. Germline V CDR1 and CDR2: MNHEY, SVGAGI. CDR3 nucleotides: TGTGCCAGCAGTTCCGGACTACCTGCCACTGAAGCTTTCTTT. This sequence encodes CASSSGLPATEAFF.

This rearrangement joins TRBV30 to TRBJ1-2; the match to TRBD1 covers 10 bases. The CDR3 totals 12 residues. CDR1 and CDR2 from the germline V gene are GTSNPN and SVGIG (reference sequence). J was trimmed by 10 bases and V by 2 bases; bases with no gene match: 4. This CDR3 is CAWSLDRGDYTF. In nucleotides, the CDR3 is TGTGCCTGGAGTTTGGACAGGGGGGACTACACCTTC.

The chain carries TRBV10-3 and TRBJ1-2; D is ambiguous. Trimming pared 2 bases from V and 8 bases from J, leaving 6 bases between. The CDR3 consists of 11 residues. Germline CDR1 ENHRY, CDR2 SYGVKD. The CDR3 is CAISEGLGYTF. The CDR3 region has the DNA TGTGCCATCAGTGAGGGGCTAGGCTACACCTTC.

The chain joins TRBV6-1 to TRBJ1-1, with D unclear. The CDR3 totals 13 residues. V lost 4 bases to trimming and J lost 1 base, with 7 bases between them. Germline CDR1 is MNHNS and CDR2 is SASEGT. The CDR3 nucleotides read TGTGCCAGCAGTGGCCGGGGGAACACTGAAGCTTTCTTT. The encoded protein is CASSGRGNTEAFF.

This rearrangement joins TRBV7-9 to TRBJ1-6; D call uncertain. The CDR3 totals 13 residues. Germline CDR1 is SEHNR and CDR2 is FQNEAQ (reference sequence). V lost 5 bases and J lost 7, with 9 bases in between. CDR3: CASSPSRNSPLHF. The CDR3 DNA reads TGTGCCAGCAGCCCCTCGAGGAATTCACCCCTCCACTTT.

The chain uses TRBV5-6 and TRBJ2-5; 11 positions agree with TRBD2. CDR3 length equals 15 residues. Germline trimming cut 4 bases from V and 4 bases from J; bases unmatched to any gene: 6. Germline lookup yields CDR1 SGHDT and CDR2 YYEEEE. CDR3 nucleotides: TGTGCCAGCAGCCCCACACTAGCGGGGGTAGAGACCCAGTACTTC. Translating it yields CASSPTLAGVETQYF. The full variable domain, its missing parts supplied by reference TRBV5-6 and TRBJ2-5, is DAGVTQSPTHLIKTRGQQVTLRCSPKSGHDTVSWYQQALGQGPQFIFQYYEEEERQRGNFPDRFSGHQFPNYSSELNVNALLLGDSALYLCASSPTLAGVETQYFGPGTRLLVL.

Details on this clone: At one boundary the junction diverges from the germline segment, which might be a read error. This sequence joins TRBV2 and TRBJ1-1, with 9 positions matching TRBD1. Germline V lookup: CDR1 SNHLY, CDR2 FYNNEI. CDR3 length equals 15 residues. The CDR3 DNA is TGTGCCAGCAGGGTTGGACAGGGGTTGAAGACTGAAGCTTTCTTT. Residues: CASRVGQGLKTEAFF.

The gene calls are TRBV2 and TRBJ2-5; a weak D match, TRBD1 (5 bases). Trimming pared 1 base from V and 6 bases from J, leaving 18 bases between. Looked up from germline, CDR1 is SNHLY and CDR2 is FYNNEI. The CDR3 consists of 16 residues. The CDR3 bases are TGTGCCAGCAGTGAAGGGTGGCAGGGTGATGAGAAGACCCAGTACTTC. As protein: CASSEGWQGDEKTQYF.

V and J are TRBV6-5 and TRBJ2-1; TRBD2 matches at 7 bases. The CDR3 consists of 13 residues. Germline CDR1 reads MNHEY; CDR2 reads SVGAGI. Trimming removed 10 bases from V and 7 bases from J; junction bases left unmatched: 10. CDR3 sequence (DNA): TGTGCCACCAATAGGGGAGGGTCTAATGAGCAGTTCTTC. It is translated as CATNRGGSNEQFF.

V usage is TRBV10-3 and J usage is TRBJ2-5, with D tentatively TRBD1 (6 bases). This CDR3 region has 15 residues. CDR1 and CDR2 from the germline V gene are ENHRY and SYGVKD. The V end lost 0 bases, the J end lost 1 base, and 9 bases lay between the germline ends. The CDR3 region is CAISESTGFQETQYF. The CDR3 nucleotides read TGTGCCATCAGTGAGTCGACAGGTTTCCAAGAGACCCAGTACTTC.

In this sample, this clone turned up once. The chain links TRBV30 to TRBJ1-3; D remains ambiguous. V was trimmed by 4 bases and J by 0 bases, leaving 7 bases between them. Germline CDR1 GTSNPN, CDR2 SVGIG (reference sequence). CDR3 length: 13 residues. The CDR3 here is CAWKQSSGNTIYF. The CDR3 DNA reads TGTGCCTGGAAACAAAGCTCTGGAAACACCATATATTTT.

The chain carries TRBV5-1 and TRBJ1-3, with a tentative D call TRBD1 (6 bases). Germline assignment: CDR1 SGHRS and CDR2 YFSETQ. V was shortened by 0 bases and J by 4 bases, with 14 bases between the two germline ends. The CDR3 has 16 residues. The CDR3 loop reads CASSLEVGGPGNTIYF. The CDR3 DNA is TGCGCCAGCAGCTTGGAAGTAGGGGGGCCAGGAAACACCATATATTTT.

The rearrangement joins TRBV18 to TRBJ2-1; 10 bases align to TRBD1. Germline CDR1 is KGHSH and CDR2 is LQKENI. The CDR3 spans 16 residues. V dropped 0 bases and J dropped 7; count of bases not matched to a gene: 6. CDR3 amino acids: CASSPPSGQGRNEQFF. The CDR3 bases are TGTGCCAGCTCACCACCGTCGGGACAGGGGAGGAATGAGCAGTTCTTC. The variable domain in full, with the rest retrieved from reference TRBV18 and TRBJ2-1, is NAGVMQNPRHLVRRRGQEARLRCSPMKGHSHVYWYRQLPEEGLKFMVYLQKENIIDESGMPKERFSAEFPKEGPSILRIQQVVRGDSAAYFCASSPPSGQGRNEQFFGPGTRLTVL.

This clone was observed a few times. This rearrangement joins TRBV7-2 to TRBJ2-1, with a possible D match to TRBD2 (6 bases). The CDR3 consists of 14 residues. From germline, CDR1 is SGHTA and CDR2 FQGNSA. V dropped 5 bases and J dropped 9 bases, with 17 bases sitting between them. The CDR3 loop reads CASSPLGLRGEQFF. Written as DNA, the CDR3 is TGTGCCAGCAGCCCCCTCGGGTTGCGGGGTGAGCAGTTCTTC.

The chain links TRBV10-3 to TRBJ1-5; a weak D match, TRBD1 (5 bases). V lost 11 bases, J lost 7 bases, and 15 bases lay in between. In germline, CDR1 is ENHRY, CDR2 SYGVKD. The CDR3 totals 12 residues. The chain's CDR3 is CASGLEGQPQHF. In DNA form, the CDR3 reads TGTGCCTCAGGGCTGGAGGGGCAGCCCCAGCATTTT.

The CDR3 sequence: CASSFGTAYEQYF. The CDR3 coding sequence is TGTGCCAGCAGCTTTGGGACAGCCTACGAGCAGTACTTC. The V gene is TRBV5-8, the J gene TRBJ2-7; the match to TRBD1 covers 7 bases. The J segment lost 2 bases and the V segment lost 2 bases, leaving 1 base of the junction unmatched. Germline CDR1 SGHTS, CDR2 YDEGEE. The CDR3 sequence is 13 residues long.

The V call is TRBV18, the J call TRBJ2-7; TRBD1 aligns across 7 bases. V was pared by 2 bases and J by 6 bases, with 4 bases of the junction left unmatched. Germline V lookup: CDR1 KGHSH, CDR2 LQKENI. The CDR3 spans 13 residues. The CDR3, as DNA: TGTGCCAGCTCACCAGCACAGGGGCCCGAGCAGTACTTC. It yields the protein CASSPAQGPEQYF.